The 27 T cell receptor beta chains in this list originate from one sample, sequenced in a study of blood T cells in healthy people across ages. With a J-beta primer mix and a sample-barcoded 5' primer, a second PCR ran about 6 to 11 cycles. TCRdb recomputed calls from the 5' RACE reads with MiXCR, one row per CDR3 protein. The sample carries fewer than 800,000 distinct CDR3 sequences, around 48% recorded once. Material for sequencing was blood. Every receptor here comes from an older woman in good health.

The chain recombines TRBV12-3 or TRBV12-4 with TRBJ2-3; TRBD2 matches at 7 bases. The CDR3 sequence is 12 residues long. V lost 5 bases to trimming and J lost 13 bases; unmatched junction nucleotides: 9. The CDR3: CASSRGTREEYF. The DNA of the CDR3 is TGTGCCAGCAGTCGAGGGACCCGGGAGGAGTATTTT.

The CDR3 coding sequence is TGCAGTGCTCCACTAGCGAGAACATACAATGAGCAGTTCTTC. This gives the protein CSAPLARTYNEQFF. The rearrangement joins TRBV20-1 to TRBJ2-1; 7 bases line up with TRBD2. V gave up 5 bases and J gave up 4 bases; unmatched junction bases: 8. Germline V gene sequence: CDR1 DFQATT, CDR2 SNEGSKA (reference sequence). The CDR3 is 14 residues long.

The chain is built from TRBV9 and TRBJ2-5; D possibly matches TRBD1 or TRBD2 (5 bases each). The J call could be wrong; TRBJ2-7 is a better fit for the DNA end. The length of the CDR3 is 14 residues. From germline, CDR1 is SGDLS and CDR2 YYNGEE. CDR3: CASSSRDLENEQYF. CDR3 sequence (DNA): TGTGCCAGCAGCTCTCGGGACCTCGAAAACGAGCAGTACTTC.

The chain recombines TRBV9 with TRBJ2-5; possible D gene TRBD2, 6 bases. Trimming took off 3 bases at V and 5 bases at J, with 23 bases between the two ends. CDR1 is SGDLS and CDR2 is YYNGEE in the germline V gene. CDR3 size: 17 residues. The CDR3 reads CASSAGALAGVVETQYF. In DNA, the CDR3 is TGTGCCAGCAGCGCCGGCGCACTAGCTGGGGTTGTGGAGACCCAGTACTTC. Together with reference TRBV9 and TRBJ2-5, the CDR3 gives the full variable domain: DSGVTQTPKHLITATGQRVTLRCSPRSGDLSVYWYQQSLDQGLQFLIQYYNGEERAKGNILERFSAQQFPDLHSELNLSSLELGDSALYFCASSAGALAGVVETQYFGPGTRLLVL.

This sequence joins TRBV5-1 and TRBJ2-5; perhaps TRBD2 as D (6 bases). This CDR3 is built from 16 residues. Trimming cost V 4 bases and J 2 bases, with 18 bases left between them. Germline lookup yields CDR1 SGHRS and CDR2 YFSETQ. The CDR3 region is CASSVGTGGRQETQYF. CDR3 DNA sequence: TGCGCCAGCAGCGTCGGGACTGGAGGGAGACAAGAGACCCAGTACTTC.

The chain uses TRBV5-1 and TRBJ2-5; 7 nucleotides line up with TRBD1. J was trimmed by 3 bases and V by 2 bases; bases with no gene match: 7. The V gene's germline CDR1 is SGHRS and CDR2 YFSETQ. The CDR3 consists of 15 residues. DNA for the CDR3: TGCGCCAGCAGCTTTGACGGGACAGCGAAAGAGACCCAGTACTTC. It yields the protein CASSFDGTAKETQYF.

This clonotype occurred a few times. This CDR3 reads CALSGRSGANVLTF. CDR3 nucleotide sequence: TGTGCGTTATCGGGACGGAGTGGGGCCAACGTCCTGACTTTC. The rearrangement links TRBV28 to TRBJ2-6; perhaps D is TRBD1 or TRBD2 (5 bases each). The CDR3 has 14 amino acids. Germline V CDR1 and CDR2: MDHEN, SYDVKM.

The V gene is TRBV7-9, the J gene TRBJ2-1; 11 positions match TRBD2. The trim removed 5 bases at V and 0 bases at J, leaving 12 bases unmatched. This CDR3 is built from 19 residues. Per germline, CDR1 SEHNR and CDR2 FQNEAQ (reference sequence). The CDR3 bases are TGTGCCAGCAGCCCACAGACTAGCGGGGCTACTATCTCCTACAATGAGCAGTTCTTC. It yields the protein CASSPQTSGATISYNEQFF. The variable domain in full, completed from reference TRBV7-9 and TRBJ2-1, reads DTGVSQNPRHKITKRGQNVTFRCDPISEHNRLYWYRQTLGQGPEFLTYFQNEAQLEKSRLLSDRFSAERPKGSFSTLEIQRTEQGDSAMYLCASSPQTSGATISYNEQFFGPGTRLTVL.

With regard to this clonotype: The junction departs from the called germline gene at one end, perhaps through a read error. J is TRBJ2-7 and V is TRBV6-5; 7 bases agree with TRBD1. The CDR3 spans 15 residues. The germline V gene encodes CDR1 MNHEY and CDR2 SVGAGI. The CDR3 here is CASSYPDRSSYEQYF. CDR3 sequence (DNA): TGCGCCAGCAGTTACCCGGACAGGAGCTCCTACGAGCAGTACTTC.

The V and J genes are TRBV11-2 and TRBJ1-2, with unresolved D. CDR3 length: 14 residues. Trimming shortened V by 2 bases and J by 3 bases, and 10 bases separated the two germline ends. Per germline, CDR1 SGHAT and CDR2 FQNNGV. CDR3 in amino acids: CASSLSPTDYGYTF. CDR3 coding DNA: TGTGCCAGCAGCTTATCTCCGACGGACTATGGCTACACCTTC.

This clonotype occurred once. The chain has TRBV7-9 and TRBJ2-7, with D uncertain. Matching the DNA end better, TRBJ2-4 makes the J call doubtful. Per the germline V gene, CDR1 is SEHNR and CDR2 is FQNEAQ (reference sequence). CDR3 size: 14 residues. As DNA, the CDR3 is TGTGCCAGCAGCCGCCCGAACCCCAAAAACATTCAGTACTTC. Protein: CASSRPNPKNIQYF.

The CDR3 DNA follows: TGTGCCAGCAGCGTACCATCTATGAACACTGAAGCTTTCTTT. Translating it yields CASSVPSMNTEAFF. The rearrangement joins TRBV5-6 to TRBJ1-1; D uncertain. The CDR3 contains 14 residues. CDR1 SGHDT and CDR2 YYEEEE come from the germline V gene. V was trimmed by 4 bases and J by 0 bases, leaving 10 bases between them.

V usage is TRBV7-6 and J usage is TRBJ2-3; D gene uncertain. Trimming removed 6 bases at V and 6 bases at J, with 10 bases between. Germline lookup yields CDR1 SGHVS and CDR2 FNYEAQ. The CDR3 spans 12 residues. Here the CDR3 reads CASSSPVDTQYF. The CDR3 region has the DNA TGTGCCAGCAGTAGCCCGGTCGATACGCAGTATTTT.

The chain joins TRBV7-2 to TRBJ2-1; 8 bases line up with TRBD2. Trimming removed 5 bases from V and 8 bases from J; junction bases left unmatched: 11. The CDR3 is made up of 15 amino acids. Germline assignment: CDR1 SGHTA and CDR2 FQGNSA. CDR3 residues: CASSPGTSSFYEQFF. The CDR3 coding sequence is TGTGCCAGCAGCCCAGGGACTAGTTCGTTTTATGAGCAGTTCTTC.

This rearrangement joins TRBV20-1 to TRBJ2-5; the D call may be TRBD1 or TRBD2 (5 bases each). This CDR3 comprises 16 residues. The V end lost 0 bases, the J end lost 2 bases, and 16 bases lay between the germline ends. CDR1 is DFQATT, CDR2 SNEGSKA, per germline (reference sequence). The DNA of the CDR3 is TGCAGTGCTAGAGAGGCTATCGGGGCAGGTCAAGAGACCCAGTACTTC. It specifies CSAREAIGAGQETQYF.

The chain's CDR3 is CASTLRVAGSTDTQYF. The CDR3 region has the DNA TGTGCCAGCACCCTTAGGGTAGCGGGAAGCACAGATACGCAGTATTTT. The rearrangement uses TRBV19 and TRBJ2-3; 8 bases are shared with TRBD2. The CDR3 sequence is 16 residues long. Germline CDR1 reads LNHDA; CDR2 reads SQIVND (reference sequence). V was pared by 9 bases and J by 0 bases, with 11 bases of the junction left unmatched. Full variable domain (rest looked up from reference TRBV19 and TRBJ2-3): DGGITQSPKYLFRKEGQNVTLSCEQNLNHDAMYWYRQDPGQGLRLIYYSQIVNDFQKGDIAEGYSVSREKKESFPLTVTSAQKNPTAFYLCASTLRVAGSTDTQYFGPGTRLTVL.

This clonotype was recorded a few times. The gene calls are TRBV9 and TRBJ2-1; maybe TRBD1 (6 bases). The germline V gene has CDR1 SGDLS and CDR2 YYNGEE. Trimming took off 0 bases at V and 5 bases at J, with 9 bases between the two ends. This CDR3 contains 14 residues. CDR3 amino acids: CASSVGGRHNEQFF. The CDR3, as DNA: TGTGCCAGCAGCGTAGGGGGGCGGCACAATGAGCAGTTCTTC. The full variable domain, its missing parts supplied by reference TRBV9 and TRBJ2-1, is DSGVTQTPKHLITATGQRVTLRCSPRSGDLSVYWYQQSLDQGLQFLIQYYNGEERAKGNILERFSAQQFPDLHSELNLSSLELGDSALYFCASSVGGRHNEQFFGPGTRLTVL.

This clonotype has a single count. A read error may account for a junction end that differs from germline. The chain carries TRBV28 and TRBJ2-5; D is uncertain. The end of the DNA aligns better with TRBJ2-7, so the J call may be wrong. Per germline, CDR1 MDHEN and CDR2 SYDVKM. The CDR3 contains 14 residues. This CDR3 reads CVSTSIGSTYEQYF. For the CDR3, the DNA is TGTGTCAGCACCTCAATAGGGTCCACCTACGAGCAGTACTTC.

V usage is TRBV20-1 and J usage is TRBJ1-1; D gene ambiguous. The germline V gene has CDR1 DFQATT and CDR2 SNEGSKA (reference sequence). CDR3 size: 15 residues. Trimming shortened V by 0 bases and J by 5 bases, and 16 bases separated the two germline ends. CDR3 coding DNA: TGCAGTGCTAGAGACGGTCGATGGGCAAGGACTGAAGCTTTCTTT. This gives the protein CSARDGRWARTEAFF.

The chain recombines TRBV3-1 with TRBJ2-5; weak D call: TRBD2 (5 bases). The CDR3 spans 16 residues. Germline CDR1 reads LGHDT; CDR2 reads YNNKEL (reference sequence). V lost 1 base to trimming and J lost 11 bases, with 23 bases between them. DNA for the CDR3: TGTGCCAGCAGCCAAGTGGTCCGGACCGCCGGGGATGAGCAGTACTTC. Amino acid sequence: CASSQVVRTAGDEQYF.

This clonotype was seen only a few times. The rearrangement joins TRBV11-1 to TRBJ2-7; 14 bases align to TRBD2. The CDR3 covers 23 residues. CDR1 and CDR2 from the germline V gene are SGHAT and FQDESV (reference sequence). J was trimmed by 2 bases and V by 4 bases; bases with no gene match: 25. For the CDR3, the DNA is TGTGCCAGCAGCTCATACCGAAGCCCAGGGACGGGACTAGCGGGGGATCCTACCTACGAGCAGTACTTC. Translation gives CASSSYRSPGTGLAGDPTYEQYF. The complete variable domain, with remaining parts taken from reference TRBV11-1 and TRBJ2-7, reads EAEVAQSPRYKITEKSQAVAFWCDPISGHATLYWYRQILGQGPELLVQFQDESVVDDSQLPKDRFSAERLKGVDSTLKIQPAELGDSAMYLCASSSYRSPGTGLAGDPTYEQYFGPGTRLTVT.

The rearrangement links TRBV30 to TRBJ1-2; D unresolved. Trimming took 0 bases from V and 4 from J, leaving 15 bases between them. CDR3 length: 15 amino acids. CDR1 GTSNPN and CDR2 SVGIG come from the germline V gene (reference sequence). The CDR3 coding sequence is TGTGCCTGGAGTGTACCCCCAGGCCGCGTCTATGGCTACACCTTC. As protein: CAWSVPPGRVYGYTF. Combining the CDR3 with reference TRBV30 and TRBJ1-2 gives the whole variable domain SQTIHQWPATLVQPVGSPLSLECTVEGTSNPNLYWYRQAAGRGLQLLFYSVGIGQISSEVPQNLSASRPQDRQFILSSKKLLLSDSGFYLCAWSVPPGRVYGYTFGSGTRLTVV.

The chain joins TRBV5-1 to TRBJ2-5, with 9 nucleotides matching TRBD1. The V gene's germline CDR1 is SGHRS and CDR2 YFSETQ. V dropped 0 bases and J dropped 2; count of bases not matched to a gene: 2. The CDR3 loop spans 15 amino acids. This chain's CDR3 is CASSLAGTGQETQYF. Here the CDR3 DNA reads TGCGCCAGCAGCTTGGCCGGGACAGGGCAAGAGACCCAGTACTTC. Full variable domain (outside the CDR3, taken from reference TRBV5-1 and TRBJ2-5): KAGVTQTPRYLIKTRGQQVTLSCSPISGHRSVSWYQQTPGQGLQFLFEYFSETQRNKGNFPGRFSGRQFSNSRSEMNVSTLELGDSALYLCASSLAGTGQETQYFGPGTRLLVL.

Concerning this clonotype itself: Possible read error: a much larger clone is one base away. The V call is TRBV28, the J call TRBJ2-7; 8 nucleotides line up with TRBD1. This CDR3 spans 14 amino acids. J gave up 0 bases and V 8 bases, and 6 bases lay outside the gene matches. Looked up from germline, CDR1 is MDHEN and CDR2 is SYDVKM. CDR3 bases: TGTGCCAGCCTAGCGACAGGGGACTCCTACGAGCAGTACTTC. Protein product: CASLATGDSYEQYF.

V usage is TRBV7-2 and J usage is TRBJ2-7, with D perhaps matching TRBD1 (7 bases). This CDR3 comprises 14 residues. Trimming took 1 base from V and 7 from J, leaving 14 bases between them. Germline V CDR1 and CDR2: SGHTA, FQGNSA. The CDR3 sequence: CASSLEGARGEQYF. In DNA form, the CDR3 reads TGTGCCAGCAGCTTAGAGGGGGCCCGGGGGGAGCAGTACTTC. Looking up the rest from reference TRBV7-2 and TRBJ2-7 gives the full variable domain: GAGVSQSPSNKVTEKGKDVELRCDPISGHTALYWYRQSLGQGLEFLIYFQGNSAPDKSGLPSDRFSAERTGGSVSTLTIQRTQQEDSAVYLCASSLEGARGEQYFGPGTRLTVT.

CDR3 DNA: TGCAGCGTAGGCCCGGACAGTACGCAGCCCCAGCATTTT. It encodes CSVGPDSTQPQHF. The V call is TRBV29-1, the J call TRBJ1-5; TRBD1 might be the D (6 bases). V lost 6 bases, J lost 7 bases, and 16 bases lay in between. The CDR3 sequence is 13 residues long. CDR1 and CDR2 (germline): SQVTM, ANQGSEA. Together with reference TRBV29-1 and TRBJ1-5, the CDR3 gives the full variable domain: SAVISQKPSRDICQRGTSLTIQCQVDSQVTMMFWYRQQPGQSLTLIATANQGSEATYESGFVIDKFPISRPNLTFSTLTVSNMSPEDSSIYLCSVGPDSTQPQHFGDGTRLSIL.

This chain connects TRBV28 to TRBJ2-1; 9 bases align to TRBD2. V lost 3 bases to trimming and J lost 6 bases; unmatched junction nucleotides: 9. Germline V CDR1 and CDR2: MDHEN, SYDVKM. The CDR3 contains 16 residues. The CDR3: CASSFLQREARNEQFF. The CDR3 coding sequence is TGTGCCAGCAGTTTCCTCCAGCGGGAGGCTCGCAATGAGCAGTTCTTC.